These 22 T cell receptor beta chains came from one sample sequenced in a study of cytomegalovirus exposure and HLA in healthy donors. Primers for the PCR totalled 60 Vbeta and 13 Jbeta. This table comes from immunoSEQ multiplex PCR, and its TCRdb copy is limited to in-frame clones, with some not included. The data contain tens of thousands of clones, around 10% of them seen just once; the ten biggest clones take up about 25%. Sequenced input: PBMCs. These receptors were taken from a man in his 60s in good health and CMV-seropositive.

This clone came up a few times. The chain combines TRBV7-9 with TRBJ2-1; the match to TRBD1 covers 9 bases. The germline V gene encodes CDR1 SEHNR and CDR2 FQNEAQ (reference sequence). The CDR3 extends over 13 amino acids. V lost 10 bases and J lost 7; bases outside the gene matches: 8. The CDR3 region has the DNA TGTGCCACCGGGACAGGGTTCGGAAATGAGCAGTTCTTC. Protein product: CATGTGFGNEQFF.

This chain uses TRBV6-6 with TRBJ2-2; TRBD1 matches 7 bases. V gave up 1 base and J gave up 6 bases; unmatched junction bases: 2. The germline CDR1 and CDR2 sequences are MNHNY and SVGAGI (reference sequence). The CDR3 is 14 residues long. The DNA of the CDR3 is TGTGCCAGCAGTTACTTACAGGGGCCCGGGGAGCTGTTTTTT. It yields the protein CASSYLQGPGELFF.

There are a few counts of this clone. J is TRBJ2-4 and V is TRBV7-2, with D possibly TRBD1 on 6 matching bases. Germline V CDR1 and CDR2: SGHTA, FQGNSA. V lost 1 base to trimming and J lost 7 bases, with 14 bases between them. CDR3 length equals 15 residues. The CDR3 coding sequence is TGTGCCAGCAGCTTAGATTCAGGGGATAAGAACATTCAGTACTTC. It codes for CASSLDSGDKNIQYF.

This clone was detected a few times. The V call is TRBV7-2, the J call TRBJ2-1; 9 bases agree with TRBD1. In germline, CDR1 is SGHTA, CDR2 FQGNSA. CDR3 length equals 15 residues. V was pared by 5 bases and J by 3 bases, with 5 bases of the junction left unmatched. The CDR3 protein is CASSPRQGVYNEQFF. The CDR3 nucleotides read TGTGCCAGCAGCCCGCGACAGGGGGTCTACAATGAGCAGTTCTTC.

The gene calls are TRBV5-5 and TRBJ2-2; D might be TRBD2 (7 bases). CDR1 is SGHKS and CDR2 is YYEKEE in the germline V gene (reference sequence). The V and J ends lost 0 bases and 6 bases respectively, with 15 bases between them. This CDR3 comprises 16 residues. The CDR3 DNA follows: TGTGCCAGCAGCTTGGAAGGGGGGGATTTTTCCGGGGAGCTGTTTTTT. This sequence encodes CASSLEGGDFSGELFF.

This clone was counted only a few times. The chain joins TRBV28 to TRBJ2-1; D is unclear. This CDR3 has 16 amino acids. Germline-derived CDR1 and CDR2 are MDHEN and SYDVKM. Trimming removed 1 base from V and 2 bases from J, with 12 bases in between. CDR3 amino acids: CASSLSGGEAYNEQFF. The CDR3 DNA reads TGTGCCAGCAGTTTATCCGGCGGTGAGGCCTACAATGAGCAGTTCTTC. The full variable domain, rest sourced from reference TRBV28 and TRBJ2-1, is DVKVTQSSRYLVKRTGEKVFLECVQDMDHENMFWYRQDPGLGLRLIYFSYDVKMKEKGDIPEGYSVSREKKERFSLILESASTNQTSMYLCASSLSGGEAYNEQFFGPGTRLTVL.

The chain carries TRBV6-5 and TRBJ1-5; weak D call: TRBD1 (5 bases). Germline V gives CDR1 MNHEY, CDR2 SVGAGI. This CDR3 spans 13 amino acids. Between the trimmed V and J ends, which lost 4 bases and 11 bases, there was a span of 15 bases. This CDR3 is CASSLIRQSAQHF. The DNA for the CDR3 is TGTGCCAGCAGTTTAATCAGACAGTCAGCCCAGCATTTT.

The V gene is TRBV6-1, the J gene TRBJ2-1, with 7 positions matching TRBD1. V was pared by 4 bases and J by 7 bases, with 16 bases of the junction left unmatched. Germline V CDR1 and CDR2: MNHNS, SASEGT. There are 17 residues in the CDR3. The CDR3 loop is CASSVGLGDSKINEQFF. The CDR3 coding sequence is TGTGCCAGCAGTGTTGGGCTCGGGGACAGCAAAATAAATGAGCAGTTCTTC.

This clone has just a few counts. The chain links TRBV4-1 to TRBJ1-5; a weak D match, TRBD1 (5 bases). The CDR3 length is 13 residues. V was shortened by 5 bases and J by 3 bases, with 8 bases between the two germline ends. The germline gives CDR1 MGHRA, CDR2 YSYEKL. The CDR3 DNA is TGCGCCAGCAGCTCAGGGATCAATCAGCCCCAGCATTTT. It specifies CASSSGINQPQHF.

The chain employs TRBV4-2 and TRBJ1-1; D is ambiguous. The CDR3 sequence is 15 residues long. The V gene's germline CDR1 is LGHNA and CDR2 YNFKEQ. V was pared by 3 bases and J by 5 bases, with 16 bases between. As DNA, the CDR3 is TGTGCCAGCAGCCAGGTGGAGGCCGGGTTGACTGAAGCTTTCTTT. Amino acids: CASSQVEAGLTEAFF.

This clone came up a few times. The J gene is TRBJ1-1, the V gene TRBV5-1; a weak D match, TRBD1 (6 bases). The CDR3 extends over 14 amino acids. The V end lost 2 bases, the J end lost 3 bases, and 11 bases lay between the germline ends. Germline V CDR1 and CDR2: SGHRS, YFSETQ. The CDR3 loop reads CASSLQGLHTEAFF. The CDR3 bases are TGCGCCAGCAGCTTACAGGGTCTTCACACTGAAGCTTTCTTT.

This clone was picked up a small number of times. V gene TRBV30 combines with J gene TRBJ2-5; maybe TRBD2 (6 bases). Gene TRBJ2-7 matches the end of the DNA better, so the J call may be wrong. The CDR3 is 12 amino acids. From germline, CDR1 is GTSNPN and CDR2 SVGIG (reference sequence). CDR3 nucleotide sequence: TGTGCCTGGACCCGAGGGACTCACGAGCAGTACTTC. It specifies CAWTRGTHEQYF.

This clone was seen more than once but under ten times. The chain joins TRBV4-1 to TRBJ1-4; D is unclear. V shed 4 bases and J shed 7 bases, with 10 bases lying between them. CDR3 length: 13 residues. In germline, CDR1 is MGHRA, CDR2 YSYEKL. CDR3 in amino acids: CASSPSASEKLFF. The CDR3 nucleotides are TGCGCCAGCAGCCCCTCAGCGAGTGAAAAACTGTTTTTT.

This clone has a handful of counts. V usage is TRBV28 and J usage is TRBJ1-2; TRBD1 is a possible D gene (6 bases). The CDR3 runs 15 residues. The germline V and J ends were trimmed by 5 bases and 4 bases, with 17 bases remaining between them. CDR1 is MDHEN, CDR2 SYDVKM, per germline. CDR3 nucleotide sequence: TGTGCCAGCAGTCCATCAGACAGGCTAGCCTATGGCTACACCTTC. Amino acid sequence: CASSPSDRLAYGYTF.

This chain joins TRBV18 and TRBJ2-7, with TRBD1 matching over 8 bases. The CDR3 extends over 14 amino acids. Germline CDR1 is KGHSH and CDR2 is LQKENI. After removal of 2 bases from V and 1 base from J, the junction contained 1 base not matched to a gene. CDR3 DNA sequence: TGTGCCAGCTCACCAGGGGACAGGTCCTACGAGCAGTACGTC. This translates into CASSPGDRSYEQYV.

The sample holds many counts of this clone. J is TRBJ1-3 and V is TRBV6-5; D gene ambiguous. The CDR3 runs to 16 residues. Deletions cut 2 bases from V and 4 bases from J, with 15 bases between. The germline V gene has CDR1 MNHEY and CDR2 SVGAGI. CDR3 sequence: CASSYRSGRIGNTIYF. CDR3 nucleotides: TGTGCCAGCAGTTACCGTTCAGGCAGAATCGGAAACACCATATATTTT.

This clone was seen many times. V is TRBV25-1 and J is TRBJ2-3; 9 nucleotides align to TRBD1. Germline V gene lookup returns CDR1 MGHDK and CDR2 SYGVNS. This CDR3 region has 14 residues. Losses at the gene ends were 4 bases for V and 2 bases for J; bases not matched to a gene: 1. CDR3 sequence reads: CASSGTGDTDTQYF. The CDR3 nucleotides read TGTGCCAGCAGTGGGACAGGGGACACAGATACGCAGTATTTT.

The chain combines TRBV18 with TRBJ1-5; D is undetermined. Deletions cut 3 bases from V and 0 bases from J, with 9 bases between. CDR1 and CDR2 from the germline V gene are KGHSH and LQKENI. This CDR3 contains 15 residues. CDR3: CASSPSQLSNQPQHF. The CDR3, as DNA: TGTGCCAGCTCACCTTCACAGCTTAGCAATCAGCCCCAGCATTTT.

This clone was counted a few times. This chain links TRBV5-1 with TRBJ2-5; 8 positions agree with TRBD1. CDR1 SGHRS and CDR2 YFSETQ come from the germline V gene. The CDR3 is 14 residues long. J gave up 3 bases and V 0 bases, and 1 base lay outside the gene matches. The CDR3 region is CASSLVGQEETQYF. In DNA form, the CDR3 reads TGCGCCAGCAGCTTGGTGGGACAGGAAGAGACCCAGTACTTC.

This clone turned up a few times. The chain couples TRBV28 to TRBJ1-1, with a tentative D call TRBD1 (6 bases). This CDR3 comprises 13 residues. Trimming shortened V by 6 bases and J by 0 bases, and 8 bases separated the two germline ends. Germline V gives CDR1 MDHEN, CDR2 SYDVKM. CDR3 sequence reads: CASSRGVNTEAFF. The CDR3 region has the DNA TGTGCCAGCAGCAGGGGAGTGAACACTGAAGCTTTCTTT.

This chain's CDR3 is CASSYPGQTNTGELFF. The CDR3 nucleotides read TGTGCCAGCAGTTACCCGGGACAGACGAACACCGGGGAGCTGTTTTTT. V gene TRBV6-6 combines with J gene TRBJ2-2; 7 bases align to TRBD1. Looked up from germline, CDR1 is MNHNY and CDR2 is SVGAGI (reference sequence). V shed 2 bases and J 0 bases; nucleotides not matched to a gene: 3. CDR3 length: 16 amino acids.

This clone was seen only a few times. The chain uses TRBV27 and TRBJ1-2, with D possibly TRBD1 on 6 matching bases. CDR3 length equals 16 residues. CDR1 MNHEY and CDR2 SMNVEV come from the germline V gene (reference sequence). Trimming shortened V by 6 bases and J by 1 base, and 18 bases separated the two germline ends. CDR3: CASRIQGPGLNYGYTF. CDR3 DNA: TGTGCCAGCAGGATACAGGGCCCAGGACTTAACTATGGCTACACCTTC.